This section outlines one T cell receptor (beta chain) sequence together with its context. Profiled with immunoSEQ multiplex PCR; TCRdb holds only in-frame clones, not every one. The sample shows about 140,000 clones, 90% to 95% of them seen only once. This sample was included in a study of T cell responses to AZD1222 COVID-19 vaccine. Trimming removed 1 base from V and 8 bases from J, with 14 bases in between. Germline assignment: CDR1 MNHNS and CDR2 SASEGT. The length of the CDR3 is 15 residues. The material sequenced was peripheral blood, taken 28 days after the second AZD1222 dose. This chain links TRBV6-1 with TRBJ1-4; D remains unclear. The receptor was isolated from an adult who received the AZD1222 COVID-19 vaccine. For the CDR3, the DNA is TGTGCCAGCAGTGAAGGACTGACTGATTACGAAAAACTGTTTTTT. This codes for CASSEGLTDYEKLFF.